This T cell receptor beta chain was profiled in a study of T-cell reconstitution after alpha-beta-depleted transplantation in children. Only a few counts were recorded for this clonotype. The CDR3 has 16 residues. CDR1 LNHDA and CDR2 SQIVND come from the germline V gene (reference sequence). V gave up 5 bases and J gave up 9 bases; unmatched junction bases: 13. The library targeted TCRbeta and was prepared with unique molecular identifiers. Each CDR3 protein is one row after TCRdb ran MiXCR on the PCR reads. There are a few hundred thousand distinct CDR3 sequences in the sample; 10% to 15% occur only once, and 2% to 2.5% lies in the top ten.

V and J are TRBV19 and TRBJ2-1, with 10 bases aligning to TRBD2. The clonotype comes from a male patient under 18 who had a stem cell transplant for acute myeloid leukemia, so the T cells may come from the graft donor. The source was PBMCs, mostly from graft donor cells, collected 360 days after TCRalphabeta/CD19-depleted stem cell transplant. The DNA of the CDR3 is TGTGCCAGTAGTCCCATAGCGGGAGGCCGTGGGGGTGAGCAGTTCTTC. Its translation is CASSPIAGGRGGEQFF.